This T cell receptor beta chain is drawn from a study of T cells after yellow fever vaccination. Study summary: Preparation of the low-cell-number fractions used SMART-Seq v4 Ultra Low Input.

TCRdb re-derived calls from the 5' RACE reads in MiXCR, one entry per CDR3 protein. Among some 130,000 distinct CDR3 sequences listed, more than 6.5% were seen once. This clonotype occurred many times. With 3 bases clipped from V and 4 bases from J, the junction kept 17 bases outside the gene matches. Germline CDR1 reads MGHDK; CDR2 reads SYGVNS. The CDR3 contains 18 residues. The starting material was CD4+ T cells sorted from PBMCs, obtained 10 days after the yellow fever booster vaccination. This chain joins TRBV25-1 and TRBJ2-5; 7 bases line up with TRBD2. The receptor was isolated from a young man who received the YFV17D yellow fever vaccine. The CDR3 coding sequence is TGTGCCAGCAGTGACACTGTGCTCGGCGGGAGTACGGGAGAGACCCAGTACTTC. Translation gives CASSDTVLGGSTGETQYF.